These 26 T cell receptor beta chains originate from one sample sequenced in a study of blood T cell repertoires in COVID-19. Repertoires were generated with immunoSEQ multiplex PCR, while TCRdb's copy carries only in-frame clones and drops some. The sample carries about 35,000 clones, 80% to 95% recorded once. Sequenced material: peripheral blood. These receptors were obtained from a man at least 80 years old with acute or convalescent COVID-19.

This chain links TRBV9 with TRBJ2-7, with 9 bases fitting TRBD1. V was clipped by 4 bases and J by 0 bases; unmatched bases: 5. The CDR3 extends over 15 amino acids. Germline V lookup: CDR1 SGDLS, CDR2 YYNGEE. The CDR3 nucleotides are TGTGCCAGCAGCAAACAGGGGGCCAGCTCCTACGAGCAGTACTTC. Its protein product is CASSKQGASSYEQYF.

V is TRBV29-1 and J is TRBJ1-1; D is possibly TRBD1 (6 bases). V gave up 2 bases and J gave up 7 bases, with 11 bases separating them. The germline gives CDR1 SQVTM, CDR2 ANQGSEA. CDR3 length: 12 amino acids. In DNA, the CDR3 is TGCAGCGTTGAACCCCTACAGGGTGAAGCTTTCTTT. Residues: CSVEPLQGEAFF.

The chain employs TRBV9 and TRBJ2-3, with TRBD2 matching 8 bases. V shed 0 bases and J 8 bases; nucleotides not matched to a gene: 5. The CDR3 runs 14 residues. Per the germline V gene, CDR1 is SGDLS and CDR2 is YYNGEE. The CDR3 bases are TGTGCCAGCAGCGTAGCGGGGGGGCGGGGTACGCAGTATTTT. Its protein product is CASSVAGGRGTQYF.

V gene TRBV5-8 combines with J gene TRBJ2-3; TRBD1 matches 7 bases. Germline V gene sequence: CDR1 SGHTS, CDR2 YDEGEE. The CDR3 is 17 amino acids. V shed 4 bases, J shed 4 bases, and the junction held 15 bases outside the gene matches. The CDR3 DNA is TGTGCCAGCAGCCGCCAATGGGCAGGGGGTCAGGCAGATACGCAGTATTTT. It is translated as CASSRQWAGGQADTQYF.

This clone was seen a single time. The V call is TRBV9, the J call TRBJ1-6, with 8 bases aligning to TRBD1. CDR1 and CDR2 from the germline V gene are SGDLS and YYNGEE. Losses at the gene ends were 4 bases for V and 6 bases for J; bases not matched to a gene: 9. This CDR3 has 16 residues. CDR3 nucleotide sequence: TGTGCCAGCAGCACCGGACAGGGAGGCCTTAATTCACCCCTCCACTTT. It translates to CASSTGQGGLNSPLHF.

The chain's CDR3 is CASSSPGTNYGYTF. For the CDR3, the DNA is TGTGCCAGCAGTTCACCAGGGACTAACTATGGCTACACCTTC. The chain joins TRBV28 to TRBJ1-2; weak D call: TRBD1 (5 bases). The V end was cut by 4 bases, the J end by 0 bases, with 9 bases between. This CDR3 region has 14 residues. Germline V lookup: CDR1 MDHEN, CDR2 SYDVKM.

This chain connects TRBV29-1 to TRBJ1-1, with TRBD1 as a possible D gene (6 bases). The V gene's germline CDR1 is SQVTM and CDR2 ANQGSEA. V lost 6 bases and J lost 6, with 23 bases in between. This CDR3 is built from 15 residues. The CDR3 coding sequence is TGCAGCGTCGGAAACCCAACCGGGACATCAGCTGAAGCTTTCTTT. Its protein is CSVGNPTGTSAEAFF.

The chain uses TRBV2 and TRBJ1-2, with no clear D. This CDR3 has 16 residues. Trimming took 2 bases from V and 4 from J, leaving 17 bases between them. Germline V CDR1 and CDR2: SNHLY, FYNNEI. CDR3 bases: TGTGCCAGCAGTGAAAGTGGAGGTCCTGCCTTCTATGGCTACACCTTC. Its protein product is CASSESGGPAFYGYTF.

The chain is built from TRBV29-1 and TRBJ2-5, with D possibly matching TRBD2 (5 bases). CDR1 is SQVTM, CDR2 ANQGSEA, per germline. The CDR3 contains 13 residues. V was clipped by 6 bases and J by 2 bases, with 13 bases between them. CDR3 region: CSVLRPGQETQYF. The CDR3 DNA reads as TGCAGCGTCCTGAGACCGGGGCAAGAGACCCAGTACTTC.

The chain uses TRBV6-2 or TRBV6-3 and TRBJ1-2; 10 nucleotides line up with TRBD1. The germline V gene encodes CDR1 MNHEY and CDR2 SVGEGT. The J segment lost 7 bases and the V segment lost 0 bases, leaving 2 bases of the junction unmatched. The CDR3 consists of 14 residues. CDR3 sequence reads: CASSYSTGGFGYTF. CDR3 sequence (DNA): TGTGCCAGCAGTTACTCGACAGGGGGCTTTGGCTACACCTTC.

This chain connects TRBV3-1 (or the pseudogene TRBV3-2) to TRBJ1-5; TRBD1 matches 8 bases. J gave up 3 bases and V 1 base, and 2 bases lay outside the gene matches. Looked up from germline, CDR1 is LGHDT and CDR2 is YNNKEL (reference sequence). This CDR3 is built from 15 residues. CDR3 sequence: CASSQGQGNNQPQHF. Here the CDR3 DNA reads TGTGCCAGCAGCCAAGGACAGGGGAACAATCAGCCCCAGCATTTT.

This chain links TRBV27 with TRBJ2-1; the D gene is possibly TRBD1 (6 bases). V was pared by 0 bases and J by 8 bases, with 23 bases between. Germline lookup yields CDR1 MNHEY and CDR2 SMNVEV (reference sequence). This CDR3 is built from 18 residues. CDR3 DNA: TGTGCCAGCAGTTTATCGGGACGGGTTGGGGGCAATAGGGATGAGCAGTTCTTC. Protein: CASSLSGRVGGNRDEQFF.

The rearrangement joins TRBV12-3 or TRBV12-4 to TRBJ1-1, with unresolved D. The CDR3 contains 13 residues. Deletions cut 4 bases from V and 8 bases from J, with 14 bases between. As DNA, the CDR3 is TGTGCCAGCAGTTGGAGTGAGTCGGGAGAAGCTTTCTTT. Translated, it gives CASSWSESGEAFF.

The chain combines TRBV3-1 (or the pseudogene TRBV3-2) with TRBJ2-1, with 7 positions matching TRBD1. The germline V gene encodes CDR1 LGHDT and CDR2 YNNKEL (reference sequence). This CDR3 is 16 amino acids long. V dropped 0 bases and J dropped 2; count of bases not matched to a gene: 4. The CDR3 loop reads CASSQDRGGPYNEQFF. The DNA of the CDR3 is TGTGCCAGCAGCCAAGATCGAGGGGGCCCCTACAATGAGCAGTTCTTC.

The gene calls are TRBV27 and TRBJ1-5; 8 bases align to TRBD1. This CDR3 contains 15 residues. Trimming took 2 bases from V and 7 from J; bases not matched to a gene: 7. Germline V CDR1 and CDR2: MNHEY, SMNVEV (reference sequence). The CDR3 DNA sequence: TGTGCCAGCAGTTTAACCAGGGGGCGGGGCCAGCCCCAGCATTTT. Its protein is CASSLTRGRGQPQHF.

The genes are TRBV6-5 and TRBJ1-6; D call uncertain. CDR3 length: 13 amino acids. Germline V gives CDR1 MNHEY, CDR2 SVGAGI. V lost 5 bases and J 7 bases, leaving 9 bases between the germline ends. In nucleotides, the CDR3 is TGTGCCAGCAGTCGTAACAAAAATTCACCCCTCCACTTT. Amino acids: CASSRNKNSPLHF.

CDR3 nucleotides: TGTGCCAGCAGCTTACGTGCCGGGGGGAGTGAGCAGTACTTC. It yields the protein CASSLRAGGSEQYF. The rearrangement joins TRBV11-3 to TRBJ2-7, with 7 bases identical to TRBD2. J gave up 7 bases and V 2 bases, and 8 bases lay outside the gene matches. The germline V gene encodes CDR1 SGHNT and CDR2 YENEEA. The CDR3 extends over 14 amino acids. Full variable domain (outside the CDR3, taken from reference TRBV11-3 and TRBJ2-7): EAGVVQSPRYKIIEKKQPVAFWCNPISGHNTLYWYLQNLGQGPELLIRYENEEAVDDSQLPKDRFSAERLKGVDSTLKIQPAELGDSAVYLCASSLRAGGSEQYFGPGTRLTVT.

The chain couples TRBV27 to TRBJ1-4; no clear D. This CDR3 region has 15 residues. Germline V lookup: CDR1 MNHEY, CDR2 SMNVEV (reference sequence). Between the trimmed V and J ends, which lost 3 bases and 0 bases, there was a span of 8 bases. In DNA form, the CDR3 reads TGTGCCAGCAGTTTCGCAATAGCAACTAATGAAAAACTGTTTTTT. The encoded protein is CASSFAIATNEKLFF.

The V and J genes are TRBV7-9 and TRBJ1-2; D is possibly TRBD1 (5 bases). CDR1 SEHNR and CDR2 FQNEAQ come from the germline V gene (reference sequence). Trimming removed 5 bases from V and 3 bases from J, with 16 bases in between. The CDR3 contains 15 residues. CDR3 in amino acids: CASSPGLGGDYGYTF. As DNA, the CDR3 is TGTGCCAGCAGCCCAGGACTCGGGGGAGACTATGGCTACACCTTC.

This clone was detected a few times. The chain joins TRBV11-3 to TRBJ1-1; D possibly corresponds to TRBD1 (6 bases). CDR1 SGHNT and CDR2 YENEEA come from the germline V gene. The CDR3 contains 18 residues. V was trimmed by 5 bases and J by 1 base, leaving 23 bases between them. In DNA form, the CDR3 reads TGTGCCAGCAGCCCCGATGTTGGGGGCGAGGGTGGGAACACTGAAGCTTTCTTT. It translates to CASSPDVGGEGGNTEAFF.

The chain has TRBV5-1 and TRBJ1-2; D is uncertain. CDR1 SGHRS and CDR2 YFSETQ come from the germline V gene. With 4 bases removed from V and 0 bases from J, the gap between germline ends came to 13 bases. There are 15 residues in the CDR3. CDR3 nucleotide sequence: TGCGCCAGCAGCGTCGGGAGCATTTCTAACTATGGCTACACCTTC. Its translation: CASSVGSISNYGYTF.

The rearrangement links TRBV27 to TRBJ2-5, with D possibly being TRBD2 (6 bases). Germline V gene data show CDR1 as MNHEY and CDR2 as SMNVEV (reference sequence). Trimming removed 4 bases at V and 6 bases at J, with 12 bases between. The CDR3 runs to 13 residues. DNA of the CDR3: TGTGCCAGCAGTTCCTGGGACTTAAAGACCCAGTACTTC. Protein product: CASSSWDLKTQYF.

The genes are TRBV5-1 and TRBJ2-7; 12 bases fit TRBD2. J lost 5 bases, V lost 0 bases, and 6 bases had no gene match. Germline CDR1 and CDR2: SGHRS and YFSETQ. The CDR3 runs 16 residues. CDR3 sequence (DNA): TGCGCCAGCAGCTTGGGGACTAGCGGGGACCCCCACGAGCAGTACTTC. Encoded protein: CASSLGTSGDPHEQYF. The whole variable domain, filled in from reference TRBV5-1 and TRBJ2-7, reads KAGVTQTPRYLIKTRGQQVTLSCSPISGHRSVSWYQQTPGQGLQFLFEYFSETQRNKGNFPGRFSGRQFSNSRSEMNVSTLELGDSALYLCASSLGTSGDPHEQYFGPGTRLTVT.

The chain employs TRBV5-1 and TRBJ1-1; 10 bases are a match to TRBD1. Germline CDR1 is SGHRS and CDR2 is YFSETQ. The CDR3 consists of 15 residues. Trimming removed 0 bases from V and 6 bases from J; junction bases left unmatched: 5. The CDR3 DNA reads TGCGCCAGCAGCTTGGATTTGACAGGGGGCTCTGAAGCTTTCTTT. Amino acids: CASSLDLTGGSEAFF. The full variable domain, in which reference TRBV5-1 and TRBJ1-1 provide the parts outside the CDR3, is KAGVTQTPRYLIKTRGQQVTLSCSPISGHRSVSWYQQTPGQGLQFLFEYFSETQRNKGNFPGRFSGRQFSNSRSEMNVSTLELGDSALYLCASSLDLTGGSEAFFGQGTRLTVV.

The chain carries TRBV4-1 and TRBJ2-5; 8 bases fit TRBD1. The V segment lost 0 bases and the J segment 4 bases; nucleotides outside the gene matches: 7. Germline values: CDR1 MGHRA, CDR2 YSYEKL. The CDR3 is 16 residues long. The DNA for the CDR3 is TGCGCCAGCAGCCAAGATCGGACAGGGTATTCAGAGACCCAGTACTTC. It translates to CASSQDRTGYSETQYF.

J is TRBJ1-2 and V is TRBV5-5; D not certain. CDR1 and CDR2 (germline): SGHKS, YYEKEE (reference sequence). CDR3 length equals 11 residues. V lost 1 base and J 5 bases, leaving 3 bases between the germline ends. The CDR3 protein is CASSLRYGYTF. CDR3 in DNA: TGTGCCAGCAGCTTGCGTTATGGCTACACCTTC.